This entry concerns a single TCR beta chain. Its specificity is unknown. The sample belongs to a study of post-analysis software for immune sequencing data. Turning to the study itself: As for disease course, relapsing-remitting, secondary progressive and progressive-relapsing multiple sclerosis were all included. Study outcomes and limitations: Patients carried a handful of TRBV segments more frequently than controls did, and TRBV5-6, TRBV5-1 and TRBV20-1 were among them. Those with multiple sclerosis, the patient group, showed significantly lower normalized Chao1 diversity than controls.

Prepared libraries of TCR beta cDNA carried unique molecular identifiers. The yield from about 1 to 10 million T cells was around 500,000 cDNA molecules in total. TCRdb re-called the PCR reads with MiXCR, one entry per CDR3 protein. The sample includes about 810,000 distinct CDR3 sequences, approximately 53% of them seen just once. The CDR3 runs 13 residues. V was trimmed by 5 bases and J by 2 bases, leaving 7 bases between them. The V gene's germline CDR1 is SQVTM and CDR2 ANQGSEA. Sequenced sample: blood. This TCR came from a girl aged 5 to 17 with multiple sclerosis. V gene TRBV29-1 combines with J gene TRBJ2-6; no clear D. The CDR3 sequence: CSVLVPGANVLTF. The CDR3 DNA is TGCAGCGTTCTCGTCCCTGGGGCCAACGTCCTGACTTTC.